Shown below are 20 T cell receptor beta chains from a single sample sequenced in a study of OX40 agonist ivuxolimab in advanced cancers. Method: immunoSEQ multiplex PCR; TCRdb's copy keeps in-frame clones and lacks some. Counted here are 26,000 or so clones, over 60% occurring once; the ten biggest clones make up about 15%. The sample here was CD4+ or CD8+ T cells sorted from blood, taken in a trial of the OX40 agonist ivuxolimab. The receptors were gathered from an adult with an advanced solid tumor such as melanoma, head and neck, liver or kidney cancer.

The gene calls are TRBV19 and TRBJ1-5; perhaps TRBD1 as D (6 bases). The CDR3 length is 16 residues. V was trimmed by 0 bases and J by 7 bases, leaving 16 bases between them. Germline V gene lookup returns CDR1 LNHDA and CDR2 SQIVND (reference sequence). Here the CDR3 DNA reads TGTGCCAGTAGTATAGATTATAGCTCTGGGGGCCAGCCCCAGCATTTT. Translated: CASSIDYSSGGQPQHF.

This clone was detected only a few times. The genes are TRBV30 and TRBJ2-7; 7 positions agree with TRBD2. Trimming cost V 2 bases and J 7 bases; bases outside gene matches: 5. Per germline, CDR1 GTSNPN and CDR2 SVGIG (reference sequence). The CDR3 spans 12 residues. The CDR3 coding sequence is TGTGCCTGGAGTCCCCAGGGAGGGGAGCAGTACTTC. Translated: CAWSPQGGEQYF.

The chain has TRBV6-1 and TRBJ2-3; D might be TRBD2 (6 bases). This CDR3 has 15 amino acids. The germline gives CDR1 MNHNS, CDR2 SASEGT. V shed 1 base and J shed 1 base, with 9 bases lying between them. CDR3 amino acids: CASSEGLGRTDTQYF. The CDR3 coding sequence is TGTGCCAGCAGTGAAGGACTAGGTCGCACAGATACGCAGTATTTT.

The rearrangement links TRBV21-1 to TRBJ2-1; the listed D gene, TRBD2, was not tested against the DNA. TRBV21-1 is a pseudogene locus. The CDR3 loop spans 13 amino acids. The CDR3 region is CASSLRKYNEQFF. CDR3 DNA: TGTGCCAGCAGCTTGCGTAAGTACAATGAGCAGTTCTTC.

This clone was counted only a few times. The chain recombines TRBV19 with TRBJ2-7; the match to TRBD1 covers 7 bases. The junction had 7 bases not matched to a gene; V was cut back by 4 bases and J by 1 base. This CDR3 contains 15 residues. Germline assignment: CDR1 LNHDA and CDR2 SQIVND (reference sequence). CDR3 sequence: CASSNQRQGSYEQYF. DNA of the CDR3: TGTGCCAGTAGTAATCAGAGACAGGGTTCCTACGAGCAGTACTTC.

The CDR3 bases are TGCGCCAGCAGTTCACCGACGGGCTACGAGCAGTACTTC. Residues: CASSSPTGYEQYF. The V and J genes are TRBV5-1 and TRBJ2-7; D unclear. The length of the CDR3 is 13 residues. Trimming shortened V by 5 bases and J by 3 bases, and 12 bases separated the two germline ends. Germline V gene lookup returns CDR1 SGHRS and CDR2 YFSETQ.

This clone appeared a few times. CDR3 sequence reads: CASSELLARGASNYGYTF. The CDR3 DNA follows: TGTGCCAGCAGTGAACTCCTCGCCCGGGGAGCTTCTAACTATGGCTACACCTTC. This chain uses TRBV6-1 with TRBJ1-2; D not certain. CDR1 and CDR2 (germline): MNHNS, SASEGT. CDR3 length: 18 amino acids. V lost 2 bases, J lost 0 bases, and 19 bases lay in between.

V gene TRBV14 combines with J gene TRBJ1-2; 7 nucleotides align to TRBD1. The germline gives CDR1 SGHDN, CDR2 FVKESK. This CDR3 spans 15 amino acids. V lost 4 bases, J lost 0 bases, and 5 bases stayed unmatched. The CDR3 nucleotides are TGTGCCAGCAGCCCTTTGGACAGGCCTAACTATGGCTACACCTTC. This sequence encodes CASSPLDRPNYGYTF.

The chain couples TRBV30 to TRBJ2-1; the D is unclear. This CDR3 has 11 amino acids. The germline V and J ends were trimmed by 3 bases and 6 bases, with 6 bases remaining between them. The germline gives CDR1 GTSNPN, CDR2 SVGIG (reference sequence). CDR3 DNA sequence: TGTGCCTGGAGGGCCGTCAATGAGCAGTTCTTC. The encoded protein is CAWRAVNEQFF.

The J gene is TRBJ1-2, the V gene TRBV28; TRBD1 agrees at 8 bases. CDR3 length equals 14 residues. J lost 3 bases, V lost 6 bases, and 6 bases had no gene match. The V gene's germline CDR1 is MDHEN and CDR2 SYDVKM. CDR3: CASSLGQAYYGYTF. For the CDR3, the DNA is TGTGCCAGCAGCCTGGGACAGGCTTACTATGGCTACACCTTC.

V gene TRBV11-3 combines with J gene TRBJ2-5, with a weak D call TRBD1 (6 bases). V gave up 5 bases and J gave up 4 bases, with 20 bases separating them. Germline assignment: CDR1 SGHNT and CDR2 YENEEA. The CDR3 runs 16 residues. CDR3 DNA sequence: TGTGCCAGCAGCCCCCAGGCCGGGACAAAAGGAGAGACCCAGTACTTC. Translating gives CASSPQAGTKGETQYF.

The rearrangement links TRBV27 to TRBJ2-1; D might be TRBD1 (5 bases). V was pared by 5 bases and J by 2 bases, with 25 bases between. CDR3 length: 19 residues. The germline V gene encodes CDR1 MNHEY and CDR2 SMNVEV (reference sequence). The chain's CDR3 is CASSPQGHRSLQPYNEQFF. CDR3 DNA: TGTGCCAGCAGTCCTCAAGGCCACAGGAGCCTCCAACCCTACAATGAGCAGTTCTTC.

This clone was observed a few times. The chain uses TRBV2 and TRBJ1-4; D is possibly TRBD1 (6 bases). The CDR3 extends over 17 amino acids. Germline V CDR1 and CDR2: SNHLY, FYNNEI. Trimming stripped 1 base from V and 7 bases from J, with 19 bases between. CDR3: CASSEGMGGRRGEKLFF. The CDR3 DNA sequence: TGTGCCAGCAGTGAAGGAATGGGGGGCAGGAGGGGTGAAAAACTGTTTTTT.

This chain uses TRBV20-1 with TRBJ2-4; D remains ambiguous. The V gene lost 0 bases and the J gene lost 9 bases, with 6 bases spanning the gap. Germline-derived CDR1 and CDR2 are DFQATT and SNEGSKA (reference sequence). This CDR3 contains 11 residues. CDR3 sequence reads: CSARDRSIQYF. CDR3 sequence (DNA): TGCAGTGCTAGAGATCGGAGCATTCAGTACTTC.

This clone came up once. V gene TRBV5-4 combines with J gene TRBJ2-3, with TRBD2 identical over 13 bases. The CDR3 totals 18 residues. Germline CDR1 reads SGHNT; CDR2 reads YYREEE (reference sequence). J gave up 0 bases and V 0 bases, and 4 bases lay outside the gene matches. CDR3 in amino acids: CASSLGTSGGTSTDTQYF. The CDR3 coding sequence is TGTGCCAGCAGCTTGGGGACTAGCGGGGGCACTAGCACAGATACGCAGTATTTT.

The chain joins TRBV4-1 to TRBJ1-5; D call uncertain. CDR3 length: 15 residues. V lost 6 bases to trimming and J lost 5 bases, with 17 bases between them. Germline-derived CDR1 and CDR2 are MGHRA and YSYEKL. The CDR3 nucleotides read TGCGCCAGCAGGGACCATTACCGGGATCATCAGCCCCAGCATTTT. Its protein is CASRDHYRDHQPQHF.

Concerning this clone: The same CDR3 also results from other DNA sequences found in this sample. This chain links TRBV9 with TRBJ2-5; D might be TRBD1 (5 bases). The CDR3 extends over 13 amino acids. Germline-derived CDR1 and CDR2 are SGDLS and YYNGEE. The V and J ends lost 4 bases and 3 bases respectively, with 10 bases between them. The CDR3 DNA is TGTGCCAGCAGCCTCGCCAGGGAAGAGACCCAGTACTTC. Translating gives CASSLAREETQYF.

The J gene is TRBJ2-5, the V gene TRBV7-9; 7 bases match TRBD1. With 2 bases clipped from V and 1 base from J, the junction kept 4 bases outside the gene matches. CDR1 and CDR2 from the germline V gene are SEHNR and FQNEAQ (reference sequence). The CDR3 loop spans 15 amino acids. In DNA form, the CDR3 reads TGTGCCAGCAGCTTAAGCTGGGACAGCCAAGAGACCCAGTACTTC. Translated, it gives CASSLSWDSQETQYF.

CDR3 nucleotide sequence: TGTGCCAGTAGTAGTGGTACCCCGCGGGAAAAACTGTTTTTT. It yields the protein CASSSGTPREKLFF. The chain is built from TRBV19 and TRBJ1-4; the D is unclear. Trimming took 4 bases from V and 8 from J, leaving 14 bases between them. CDR3 length equals 14 residues. Germline CDR1 reads LNHDA; CDR2 reads SQIVND (reference sequence).

The V call is TRBV14, the J call TRBJ2-1; D gene ambiguous. Trimming cost V 3 bases and J 6 bases, with 6 bases left between them. CDR1 and CDR2 from the germline V gene are SGHDN and FVKESK. CDR3 length: 12 amino acids. This CDR3 reads CASSQRLNEQFF. Here the CDR3 DNA reads TGTGCCAGCAGCCAGAGACTCAATGAGCAGTTCTTC.